These T cell receptor beta chains were read from a single sample in a study of blood T cell repertoires in COVID-19. The data were produced by immunoSEQ multiplex PCR, yet TCRdb's version contains in-frame clones alone and is incomplete. The sample carries about 150,000 clones, approximately 80% recorded once. The source material was peripheral blood. The receptors here all came from a woman between 55 and 75 years old with COVID-19, enrolled during active disease. Each CDR3 is given with its conserved first and last residue. D genes are given only for firm matches. Clone size is shown for a subset of rows, as once, few, many or a class of expanded clone.

clone size: -
V gene: TRBV5-5
J gene: TRBJ2-5
D gene: TRBD1
CDR3 DNA: TGTGCCAGCAGCTGGGGACCGGGACAGGGGGTCCAAGAGACCCAGTACTTC
CDR3 protein: CASSWGPGQGVQETQYF

clone size: -
V gene: TRBV6-6
J gene: TRBJ1-4
D gene: TRBD1
CDR3 DNA: TGTGCCAGCCGCCAGGGGGGTAATGAAAAACTGTTTTTT
CDR3 protein: CASRQGGNEKLFF

clone size: once
V gene: TRBV19
J gene: TRBJ2-5
D gene: -
CDR3 DNA: TGTGCCAGTAGTATACACAGAAAAGAGACCCAGTACTTC
CDR3 protein: CASSIHRKETQYF

clone size: -
V gene: TRBV5-1
J gene: TRBJ1-4
D gene: -
CDR3 DNA: TGCGCCAGCAGCAGAGGGGGGGAACGCACTAATGAAAAACTGTTTTTT
CDR3 protein: CASSRGGERTNEKLFF

clone size: -
V gene: TRBV5-6
J gene: TRBJ1-3
D gene: -
CDR3 DNA: TGTGCCAGCAGCTTGGGTAGCCGTTTGACTGGAAACACCATATATTTT
CDR3 protein: CASSLGSRLTGNTIYF

clone size: -
V gene: TRBV21-1
J gene: TRBJ1-2
D gene: -
CDR3 DNA: TGTGCCAGCAGCAAAGATAAGGGGGCATATGGCTACACCTTC
CDR3 protein: CASSKDKGAYGYTF

clone size: -
V gene: TRBV10-3
J gene: TRBJ1-3
D gene: -
CDR3 DNA: TGTGCCATCAGTACGGGAGCTGGAAACACCATATATTTT
CDR3 protein: CAISTGAGNTIYF

clone size: -
V gene: TRBV19
J gene: TRBJ1-2
D gene: TRBD1
CDR3 DNA: TGTGCCAGTAATAGTCAGGGGGCGCACACCTTC
CDR3 protein: CASNSQGAHTF

clone size: -
V gene: TRBV12-5
J gene: TRBJ1-6
D gene: -
CDR3 DNA: TGTGCTAGTGGTCTTACTAGGACGGATAATTCACCCCTCCACTTT
CDR3 protein: CASGLTRTDNSPLHF

clone size: -
V gene: TRBV2
J gene: TRBJ1-2
D gene: TRBD1
CDR3 DNA: TGTGCCAGCAAGAGGGACAGGGGCTTTGGCTACACCTTC
CDR3 protein: CASKRDRGFGYTF

clone size: -
V gene: TRBV30
J gene: TRBJ1-2
D gene: TRBD1
CDR3 DNA: TGTGCCTGGAGCGAGGACAGGGCTCATGGCTACACCTTC
CDR3 protein: CAWSEDRAHGYTF

clone size: -
V gene: TRBV11-2
J gene: TRBJ1-1
D gene: -
CDR3 DNA: TGTGCCAGCAGCTTAAGTTTTCAGGGCCGGTATCGGAACACTGAAGCTTTCTTT
CDR3 protein: CASSLSFQGRYRNTEAFF

clone size: once
V gene: TRBV9
J gene: TRBJ1-2
D gene: -
CDR3 DNA: TGTGCCAGCAGCGTAGCCGGGACAATCGACTATGGCTACACCTTC
CDR3 protein: CASSVAGTIDYGYTF

clone size: -
V gene: TRBV11-2
J gene: TRBJ1-4
D gene: TRBD1
CDR3 DNA: TGTGCCAGCAGCTTAGGGACAGGGCCTAATGAAAAACTGTTTTTT
CDR3 protein: CASSLGTGPNEKLFF

clone size: -
V gene: TRBV27
J gene: TRBJ2-7
D gene: TRBD1
CDR3 DNA: TGTGCCAGCAGATCCGGGACAGGAGGATCCTACGAGCAGTACTTC
CDR3 protein: CASRSGTGGSYEQYF

clone size: -
V gene: TRBV9
J gene: TRBJ1-2
D gene: TRBD1
CDR3 DNA: TGTGCCAGCAGCCCGGGGACAGGGGGCCGGAACTATGGCTACACCTTC
CDR3 protein: CASSPGTGGRNYGYTF

clone size: few
V gene: TRBV5-8
J gene: TRBJ2-5
D gene: TRBD2
CDR3 DNA: TGTGCCAGCAGCTTAATTTCTAGCGGGGGACGCGGCCAGTACTTC
CDR3 protein: CASSLISSGGRGQYF

clone size: -
V gene: TRBV9
J gene: TRBJ2-2
D gene: TRBD2
CDR3 DNA: TGTGCCAGCAGCTCTTTTACGACTAGCGGGAGGGGCACCGGGGAGCTGTTTTTT
CDR3 protein: CASSSFTTSGRGTGELFF

clone size: -
V gene: TRBV2
J gene: TRBJ1-1
D gene: -
CDR3 DNA: TGTGCCAGCAGTGCGCGGGCGAGGAACACTGAAGCTTTCTTT
CDR3 protein: CASSARARNTEAFF

clone size: -
V gene: TRBV3-1/TRBV3-2
J gene: TRBJ2-1
D gene: TRBD2
CDR3 DNA: TGTGCCAGCAGCTTTCGAACGGGCCGCGGGAGAAATGAGCAGTTCTTC
CDR3 protein: CASSFRTGRGRNEQFF

clone size: -
V gene: TRBV5-4
J gene: TRBJ2-5
D gene: -
CDR3 DNA: TGTGCCAGCAGCTTCGAGGGGGACTACAAAGAGACCCAGTACTTC
CDR3 protein: CASSFEGDYKETQYF

clone size: once
V gene: TRBV4-2
J gene: TRBJ1-5
D gene: -
CDR3 DNA: TGTGCCAGCAGCCATGCCCTCGGGGATAGCAATCAGCCCCAGCATTTT
CDR3 protein: CASSHALGDSNQPQHF

clone size: -
V gene: TRBV6-5
J gene: TRBJ1-6
D gene: -
CDR3 DNA: TGTGCCAGCAGGGGAGCCTATAATTCACCCCTCCACTTT
CDR3 protein: CASRGAYNSPLHF

clone size: -
V gene: TRBV9
J gene: TRBJ1-6
D gene: -
CDR3 DNA: TGTGCCAGCAGCCGGGCGGTACAGGGATTTTATAATTCACCCCTCCACTTT
CDR3 protein: CASSRAVQGFYNSPLHF

clone size: -
V gene: TRBV29-1
J gene: TRBJ1-3
D gene: -
CDR3 DNA: TGCAGCGGGTCAACAGGAGGAAACACCATATATTTT
CDR3 protein: CSGSTGGNTIYF

clone size: -
V gene: TRBV3-1/TRBV3-2
J gene: TRBJ1-1
D gene: -
CDR3 DNA: TGTGCCAGCAGCCCCACACCGAACACTGAAGCTTTCTTT
CDR3 protein: CASSPTPNTEAFF

clone size: -
V gene: TRBV2
J gene: TRBJ1-1
D gene: TRBD1
CDR3 DNA: TGTGCCAGCAGGACAGGGGGCGCGCAGAACACTGAAGCTTTCTTT
CDR3 protein: CASRTGGAQNTEAFF

clone size: -
V gene: TRBV27
J gene: TRBJ2-1
D gene: TRBD2
CDR3 DNA: TGTGCCAGCAGTTTAAAAGGACTAGGGGCCTACAATGAGCAGTTCTTC
CDR3 protein: CASSLKGLGAYNEQFF

clone size: -
V gene: TRBV3-1/TRBV3-2
J gene: TRBJ2-3
D gene: TRBD2
CDR3 DNA: TGTGCCAGCAGCGGGAGGGCAGGAGATACGCAGTATTTT
CDR3 protein: CASSGRAGDTQYF

clone size: -
V gene: TRBV5-1
J gene: TRBJ1-6
D gene: TRBD1
CDR3 DNA: TGCGCCAGCAGCTTGGGACAGGGGGATTCACCCCTCCACTTT
CDR3 protein: CASSLGQGDSPLHF

clone size: -
V gene: TRBV5-1
J gene: TRBJ1-4
D gene: -
CDR3 DNA: TGCGCCAGCAGCTTGGCCGAGGGGGAGCAGAATGAAAAACTGTTTTTT
CDR3 protein: CASSLAEGEQNEKLFF

clone size: once
V gene: TRBV7-3
J gene: TRBJ2-5
D gene: -
CDR3 DNA: TGTGCCAGCAGCCTTCCTCCGCCCCTGGGGAGAGAGACCCAGTACTTC
CDR3 protein: CASSLPPPLGRETQYF

clone size: -
V gene: TRBV6-5
J gene: TRBJ2-2
D gene: TRBD2
CDR3 DNA: TGTGCCAGCAGCCGCGGGACTAACCCTAGGGGGGAGCTGTTTTTT
CDR3 protein: CASSRGTNPRGELFF

clone size: many
V gene: TRBV3-1/TRBV3-2
J gene: TRBJ2-2
D gene: -
CDR3 DNA: TGTGCCAGCAGCGCTACAGAGTATCATGGCACCGGGGAGCTGTTTTTT
CDR3 protein: CASSATEYHGTGELFF

clone size: -
V gene: TRBV2
J gene: TRBJ1-5
D gene: TRBD1
CDR3 DNA: TGTGCCAGCACCCGGACAGGGCTTAGCAATCAGCCCCAGCATTTT
CDR3 protein: CASTRTGLSNQPQHF

clone size: -
V gene: TRBV9
J gene: TRBJ2-3
D gene: TRBD2
CDR3 DNA: TGTGCCAGCAGCGTAGGGACTAGCGGGAGAGATACGCAGTATTTT
CDR3 protein: CASSVGTSGRDTQYF

clone size: once
V gene: TRBV19
J gene: TRBJ1-5
D gene: -
CDR3 DNA: TGTGCCACCTCGTCCTCCGGGACTCAGGCCCAGCATTTT
CDR3 protein: CATSSSGTQAQHF

clone size: -
V gene: TRBV5-1
J gene: TRBJ2-4
D gene: TRBD1
CDR3 DNA: TGCGCCAGCAGCTTGGACAGGGGGCCCAAAAACATTCAGTACTTC
CDR3 protein: CASSLDRGPKNIQYF

clone size: -
V gene: TRBV6-6
J gene: TRBJ1-3
D gene: TRBD1
CDR3 DNA: TGTGCCAGCAGTCAAAGGGGATTGGGACAGGGGTTTCATGGGACTGGAAACACCATATATTTT
CDR3 protein: CASSQRGLGQGFHGTGNTIYF

clone size: -
V gene: TRBV5-6
J gene: TRBJ1-3
D gene: -
CDR3 DNA: TGTGCCAGCAGCTTGGTCGGGTATCGCCCCGAAGCTGGAAACACCATATATTTT
CDR3 protein: CASSLVGYRPEAGNTIYF

clone size: -
V gene: TRBV9
J gene: TRBJ1-2
D gene: TRBD1
CDR3 DNA: TGTGCCAGCAGCGTCCTGATACAGGGGTCAAGCTATGGCTACACCTTC
CDR3 protein: CASSVLIQGSSYGYTF

clone size: -
V gene: TRBV18
J gene: TRBJ1-1
D gene: -
CDR3 DNA: TGTGCCAGCTCTCCCGCCTGGCGGGTCCAGAACACTGAAGCTTTCTTT
CDR3 protein: CASSPAWRVQNTEAFF

clone size: -
V gene: TRBV27
J gene: TRBJ2-1
D gene: -
CDR3 DNA: TGTGCCAGCAGTTTAGGGGGAGGATCCAGTAGGGAGCAGTTCTTC
CDR3 protein: CASSLGGGSSREQFF

clone size: -
V gene: TRBV7-9
J gene: TRBJ2-7
D gene: TRBD2
CDR3 DNA: TGTGCCAGCAGCTTATACACTAGCGGGAGGAGAAACGAGCAGTACTTC
CDR3 protein: CASSLYTSGRRNEQYF

clone size: -
V gene: TRBV11-2
J gene: TRBJ1-1
D gene: TRBD1
CDR3 DNA: TGTGCCAGCAGCTTCGGGACAGGTGAAGCTTTCTTT
CDR3 protein: CASSFGTGEAFF

clone size: -
V gene: TRBV7-2
J gene: TRBJ2-2
D gene: TRBD1
CDR3 DNA: TGTGCCAGCAGCTCCAGGGGGCTTGGGACCGGGGAGCTGTTTTTT
CDR3 protein: CASSSRGLGTGELFF

clone size: once
V gene: TRBV27
J gene: TRBJ2-5
D gene: TRBD2
CDR3 DNA: TGTGCCAGCAGTTTAAGGGGACTAGCGGGGGGTGGAGAGACCCAGTACTTC
CDR3 protein: CASSLRGLAGGGETQYF

clone size: -
V gene: TRBV29-1
J gene: TRBJ1-6
D gene: TRBD1
CDR3 DNA: TGCAGCGTCCGGGACAGGGGACAAAGCTCACCCCTCCACTTT
CDR3 protein: CSVRDRGQSSPLHF

clone size: -
V gene: TRBV7-9
J gene: TRBJ1-2
D gene: TRBD1
CDR3 DNA: TGTGCCAGCAGCTTTCGACAGGGTAGCGGCTACACCTTC
CDR3 protein: CASSFRQGSGYTF

clone size: -
V gene: TRBV5-1
J gene: TRBJ1-4
D gene: TRBD1
CDR3 DNA: TGCGCCAGCAGCTTTTCTGGACAGGGTGGGGAAAAACTGTTTTTT
CDR3 protein: CASSFSGQGGEKLFF

clone size: -
V gene: TRBV7-3
J gene: TRBJ2-2
D gene: TRBD1
CDR3 DNA: TGTGCCAGCAGCCGGACGCGGACAGGGACCACCGGGGAGCTGTTTTTT
CDR3 protein: CASSRTRTGTTGELFF

clone size: few
V gene: TRBV7-3
J gene: TRBJ2-1
D gene: TRBD2
CDR3 DNA: TGTGCCAGCAGCTTAACTGGGGGGGAACTCTGGGAGCAGTTCTTC
CDR3 protein: CASSLTGGELWEQFF

clone size: -
V gene: TRBV7-6
J gene: TRBJ2-1
D gene: -
CDR3 DNA: TGTGCCAGCAGCTTAACAGGGATTGAGCAGTTCTTC
CDR3 protein: CASSLTGIEQFF

clone size: -
V gene: TRBV19
J gene: TRBJ1-1
D gene: -
CDR3 DNA: TGTGCCAGTAGTATAGATCCGGTGAACACTGAAGCTTTCTTT
CDR3 protein: CASSIDPVNTEAFF